This TCR beta chain was identified in a study of T cells after yellow fever vaccination. V was shortened by 0 bases and J by 4 bases, with 12 bases between the two germline ends. Germline V lookup: CDR1 KGHSH, CDR2 LQKENI. This CDR3 is built from 16 residues. TCRdb analysed the 5' RACE reads with MiXCR anew, one entry per CDR3 protein. This sample carries 500,000 to 550,000 distinct CDR3 sequences, 20% to 25% of them seen once, and the ten largest clones take roughly a sixth. In this sample, this clonotype turned up a few times. The chain combines TRBV18 with TRBJ2-2; D may match TRBD1 or TRBD2 (5 bases each). The source was PBMCs, collected more than 20 days after the first yellow fever vaccination. The clonotype comes from a man younger than 35 who received the YFV17D yellow fever vaccine. CDR3 sequence reads: CASSPPRGIGTGELFF. The CDR3 nucleotides are TGTGCCAGCTCACCACCGAGGGGAATTGGCACCGGGGAGCTGTTTTTT.